One and the same sample provided the 27 T cell receptor beta chains below, sequenced in a study of CD8 T cells in Susac syndrome. A quantity of about 0.5 to 1 ug RNA underwent reverse transcription using random hexamers. TCRdb re-called the immunoSEQ multiplex PCR reads with MiXCR, one entry per CDR3 protein. The sample records about 130,000 distinct CDR3 sequences, approximately 79% being singletons. Sequenced material: CD8+ T cells from PBMCs. These receptors all come from a human donor with multiple sclerosis.

This clonotype appeared a few times. An end of the junction does not agree with germline; a read error may underlie this. The gene calls are TRBV27 and TRBJ1-1; D remains unclear. This CDR3 is built from 13 residues. Germline CDR1 reads MNHEY; CDR2 reads SMNVEV (reference sequence). The CDR3, as DNA: TGTGCCAGCAGTTTAAATATGAACACTGAGGCTTTCTTT. Translating it yields CASSLNMNTEAFF.

The rearrangement uses TRBV28 and TRBJ2-1; the D gene is possibly TRBD1 (6 bases). Trimming cost V 0 bases and J 8 bases, with 11 bases left between them. This CDR3 is built from 14 residues. In germline, CDR1 is MDHEN, CDR2 SYDVKM. DNA of the CDR3: TGTGCCAGCAGTTTATGGCAGGGGATCGATGAGCAGTTCTTC. Amino acid sequence: CASSLWQGIDEQFF.

This sequence joins TRBV14 and TRBJ2-5; 10 bases line up with TRBD2. V shed 0 bases and J 3 bases; nucleotides not matched to a gene: 7. The CDR3 is made up of 17 amino acids. CDR1 SGHDN and CDR2 FVKESK come from the germline V gene. The CDR3 sequence: CASSQDGYGLAEETQYF. CDR3 sequence (DNA): TGTGCCAGCAGCCAAGACGGTTATGGACTAGCGGAAGAGACCCAGTACTTC.

This clonotype showed up just once. The rearrangement uses TRBV7-6 and TRBJ1-4; 10 bases match TRBD1. The CDR3 runs to 16 residues. The ends lost 1 base at V and 7 bases at J; junction bases unmatched: 6. The germline CDR1 and CDR2 sequences are SGHVS and FNYEAQ. CDR3 in amino acids: CASSLVPGQGSEKLFF. The CDR3 nucleotides read TGTGCCAGCAGCTTAGTCCCGGGACAGGGGAGTGAAAAACTGTTTTTT.

This chain links TRBV27 with TRBJ1-2; 10 bases are a match to TRBD1. After removal of 3 bases from V and 4 bases from J, the junction contained 14 bases not matched to a gene. The CDR3 sequence is 18 residues long. CDR1 is MNHEY, CDR2 SMNVEV, per germline (reference sequence). DNA for the CDR3: TGTGCCAGCAGTTTTACCGGGACAGGGGTTGGATCAGGCTATGGCTACACCTTC. Translating it yields CASSFTGTGVGSGYGYTF.

The genes are TRBV4-3 and TRBJ2-7; 9 bases map to TRBD1. The CDR3 is 15 residues long. The germline V gene encodes CDR1 LGHNA and CDR2 YSLEER. Trimming cost V 4 bases and J 5 bases; bases outside gene matches: 9. The CDR3 spells CASSPDRDRANEQYV. In DNA form, the CDR3 reads TGCGCCAGCAGCCCAGACCGGGACAGGGCCAACGAGCAGTACGTC.

This rearrangement joins TRBV7-9 to TRBJ1-1; D unclear. V shed 5 bases and J shed 6 bases, with 10 bases lying between them. CDR3 length: 12 residues. CDR1 is SEHNR and CDR2 is FQNEAQ in the germline V gene (reference sequence). The CDR3 region has the DNA TGTGCCAGCAGCCCAGCGCGGCCTGAAGCTTTCTTT. It encodes CASSPARPEAFF.

This chain connects TRBV27 to TRBJ2-3; weak D call: TRBD2 (6 bases). V lost 6 bases to trimming and J lost 0 bases, with 13 bases between them. The length of the CDR3 is 15 residues. CDR1 is MNHEY and CDR2 is SMNVEV in the germline V gene (reference sequence). In DNA, the CDR3 is TGTGCCAGCAGCCCCCTGCGGGGTAGCACAGATACGCAGTATTTT. It specifies CASSPLRGSTDTQYF.

The genes are TRBV6-5 and TRBJ1-1, with no clear D. Germline CDR1 reads MNHEY; CDR2 reads SVGAGI. V gave up 0 bases and J gave up 4 bases, with 6 bases separating them. The CDR3 extends over 13 amino acids. CDR3 loop: CASSYSPGTEAFF. CDR3 nucleotides: TGTGCCAGCAGTTACTCCCCAGGCACTGAAGCTTTCTTT.

The CDR3 loop reads CASSEPDRTYSGNTIYF. The DNA of the CDR3 is TGTGCCAGCAGTGAACCCGACAGGACATACTCTGGAAACACCATATATTTT. The J gene is TRBJ1-3, the V gene TRBV2; D may be TRBD1 (6 bases). Germline CDR1 reads SNHLY; CDR2 reads FYNNEI. V was clipped by 2 bases and J by 0 bases, with 14 bases between them. This CDR3 comprises 17 residues.

V and J are TRBV27 and TRBJ2-1; D remains unclear. The CDR3 contains 15 residues. Germline V gene data show CDR1 as MNHEY and CDR2 as SMNVEV (reference sequence). V lost 4 bases and J 6 bases, leaving 16 bases between the germline ends. The CDR3 DNA reads as TGTGCCAGCAGTTCGGGCGGTGACGGATCCAATGAGCAGTTCTTC. It yields the protein CASSSGGDGSNEQFF.

The table lists this clonotype with a count of one. The rearrangement joins TRBV6-2 or TRBV6-3 to TRBJ1-1, with a tentative D call TRBD1 (5 bases). V was clipped by 1 base and J by 0 bases, with 9 bases between them. There are 15 residues in the CDR3. Germline CDR1 MNHEY, CDR2 SVGEGT. CDR3 bases: TGTGCCAGCAGTTACTTGACAGTCATGAACACTGAAGCTTTCTTT. Protein product: CASSYLTVMNTEAFF.

The chain combines TRBV2 with TRBJ1-2, with no clear D. V dropped 3 bases and J dropped 6 bases, with 8 bases sitting between them. The germline V gene has CDR1 SNHLY and CDR2 FYNNEI. The length of the CDR3 is 12 residues. The CDR3 region is CASSDDVDGYTF. The CDR3 coding sequence is TGTGCCAGCAGTGACGATGTGGATGGCTACACCTTC.

This chain joins TRBV9 and TRBJ1-2, with a tentative D call TRBD1 (5 bases). V was trimmed by 2 bases and J by 4 bases, leaving 15 bases between them. The CDR3 runs 15 residues. Germline CDR1 is SGDLS and CDR2 is YYNGEE. CDR3 in amino acids: CASSVVGELSYGYTF. CDR3 in DNA: TGTGCCAGCAGCGTTGTAGGGGAATTGAGCTATGGCTACACCTTC. Combining the CDR3 with reference TRBV9 and TRBJ1-2 gives the whole variable domain DSGVTQTPKHLITATGQRVTLRCSPRSGDLSVYWYQQSLDQGLQFLIQYYNGEERAKGNILERFSAQQFPDLHSELNLSSLELGDSALYFCASSVVGELSYGYTFGSGTRLTVV.

The chain employs TRBV11-3 and TRBJ2-1, with a weak D call TRBD2 (5 bases). The CDR3 has 14 amino acids. Germline lookup yields CDR1 SGHNT and CDR2 YENEEA. V shed 1 base and J shed 2 bases, with 6 bases lying between them. The CDR3 region is CASSLGRAYNEQFF. CDR3 bases: TGTGCCAGCAGCTTAGGGCGGGCCTACAATGAGCAGTTCTTC. Based on the CDR3 plus reference TRBV11-3 and TRBJ2-1, the full variable domain is EAGVVQSPRYKIIEKKQPVAFWCNPISGHNTLYWYLQNLGQGPELLIRYENEEAVDDSQLPKDRFSAERLKGVDSTLKIQPAELGDSAVYLCASSLGRAYNEQFFGPGTRLTVL.

This chain joins TRBV7-6 and TRBJ1-4, with D perhaps TRBD1 (5 bases). This CDR3 comprises 17 residues. Between the trimmed V and J ends, which lost 4 bases and 7 bases, there was a span of 22 bases. The germline CDR1 and CDR2 sequences are SGHVS and FNYEAQ. In DNA, the CDR3 is TGTGCCAGCAGCTCCACCGGGGCCCTCGGAAGGGGTGAAAAACTGTTTTTT. This encodes CASSSTGALGRGEKLFF.

The chain combines TRBV24-1 with TRBJ2-2; D gene uncertain. The germline gives CDR1 KGHDR, CDR2 SFDVKD. This CDR3 comprises 14 residues. The V and J ends lost 10 bases and 2 bases respectively, with 13 bases between them. The CDR3 nucleotides are TGTGCCACGCAGCACGACAATAACACCGGGGAGCTGTTTTTT. Translated, it gives CATQHDNNTGELFF.

V usage is TRBV9 and J usage is TRBJ2-1; D remains unclear. Between the trimmed V and J ends, which lost 4 bases and 3 bases, there was a span of 8 bases. The CDR3 is 13 residues long. Germline V lookup: CDR1 SGDLS, CDR2 YYNGEE. CDR3 nucleotide sequence: TGTGCCAGCAGCCTTACTCACTACAATGAGCAGTTCTTC. This sequence encodes CASSLTHYNEQFF.

CDR3 protein: CASSATWGEDGTYFRNQPQHF. The CDR3 nucleotides are TGTGCCAGCAGTGCCACGTGGGGGGAGGACGGAACCTATTTCCGCAATCAGCCCCAGCATTTT. V gene TRBV2 combines with J gene TRBJ1-5, with D perhaps TRBD1 (5 bases). Germline CDR1 is SNHLY and CDR2 is FYNNEI. The length of the CDR3 is 21 residues. V shed 4 bases and J shed 2 bases, with 30 bases lying between them.

This clonotype occurred once. V and J are TRBV27 and TRBJ1-1, with 7 bases fitting TRBD1. The CDR3 extends over 14 amino acids. CDR1 MNHEY and CDR2 SMNVEV come from the germline V gene (reference sequence). Trimming removed 5 bases from V and 1 base from J; junction bases left unmatched: 4. In nucleotides, the CDR3 is TGTGCCAGCAGTCACGGACAGGCGAACACTGAAGCTTTCTTT. Translated: CASSHGQANTEAFF.

The chain couples TRBV5-5 to TRBJ2-3; unclear D gene. Trimming shortened V by 2 bases and J by 2 bases, and 6 bases separated the two germline ends. The CDR3 loop spans 13 amino acids. In germline, CDR1 is SGHKS, CDR2 YYEKEE (reference sequence). This chain's CDR3 is CASSFGFTDTQYF. The CDR3 DNA follows: TGTGCCAGCAGCTTCGGTTTCACAGATACGCAGTATTTT.

V usage is TRBV4-2 and J usage is TRBJ1-1, with D perhaps TRBD1 (5 bases). Germline loops: CDR1 LGHNA, CDR2 YNFKEQ. This CDR3 comprises 14 residues. Trimming removed 4 bases from V and 7 bases from J, with 16 bases in between. CDR3 nucleotide sequence: TGTGCCAGCAGCCCCACCGGGGACCCCTATGAAGCTTTCTTT. This sequence encodes CASSPTGDPYEAFF.

This chain joins TRBV3-1 and TRBJ2-2; the match to TRBD2 covers 10 bases. The trim removed 3 bases at V and 4 bases at J, leaving 8 bases unmatched. From germline, CDR1 is LGHDT and CDR2 YNNKEL (reference sequence). The CDR3 loop spans 17 amino acids. CDR3 bases: TGTGCCAGCAGCCACATAAGCGGGGGGGGCGGCACCGGGGAGCTGTTTTTT. It encodes CASSHISGGGGTGELFF.

This clonotype was seen a handful of times. The chain joins TRBV4-1 to TRBJ1-2, with no clear D. CDR3 length: 15 residues. V lost 0 bases and J 8 bases, leaving 16 bases between the germline ends. In germline, CDR1 is MGHRA, CDR2 YSYEKL. The CDR3 loop reads CASSQDRGGYVGYTF. The CDR3 DNA reads as TGCGCCAGCAGCCAAGATCGCGGCGGATATGTAGGCTACACCTTC.

The CDR3 DNA reads as TGCAGTGCGGCCCAGCGGGAACGTCCTTACGAGCAGTACGTC. Translation: CSAAQRERPYEQYV. The J gene is TRBJ2-7, the V gene TRBV20-1; 7 bases fit TRBD2. Germline loops: CDR1 DFQATT, CDR2 SNEGSKA (reference sequence). After removal of 6 bases from V and 4 bases from J, the junction contained 12 bases not matched to a gene. The CDR3 covers 14 residues.

CDR3 amino acids: CASSALEGGRNTEAFF. CDR3 DNA sequence: TGTGCCAGTAGTGCCCTCGAGGGAGGGAGAAACACTGAAGCTTTCTTT. The chain employs TRBV19 and TRBJ1-1; D is unclear. Trimming left V 5 bases short and J 2 bases short, with 18 bases between. The CDR3 is made up of 16 amino acids. The germline V gene encodes CDR1 LNHDA and CDR2 SQIVND (reference sequence).

V and J are TRBV19 and TRBJ1-1; D is undetermined. This CDR3 comprises 14 residues. Germline V gene sequence: CDR1 LNHDA, CDR2 SQIVND (reference sequence). The V end lost 5 bases, the J end lost 1 base, and 11 bases lay between the germline ends. Here the CDR3 DNA reads TGTGCCAGTAGTGAACTAGCTAAGAACACTGAAGCTTTCTTT. Protein: CASSELAKNTEAFF.